The present TCR beta chain was sequenced within a study of blood T cell repertoires in COVID-19. Repertoires were generated with immunoSEQ multiplex PCR, while TCRdb's copy carries only in-frame clones and drops some. The repertoire holds approximately 84,000 clones, with approximately 87% as singletons. CDR3 length equals 16 residues. The germline V gene encodes CDR1 LGHNT and CDR2 FRNRAP. Unmatched junction bases numbered 4, after V lost 3 bases and J lost 2 bases. The source of this sequence is a human donor with active COVID-19. The donor label of this sample is uncertain. Sequenced sample: peripheral blood. The chain links TRBV12-5 to TRBJ2-7; 13 bases are a match to TRBD2. In DNA form, the CDR3 reads TGTGCTAGTGGTTTCCGAACTAGCGGGGGGGCCTACGAGCAGTACTTC. It is translated as CASGFRTSGGAYEQYF.